This T cell receptor (beta chain) was identified during a study of T cell responses to AZD1222 COVID-19 vaccine. General observations from the study: Females outnumbered males among donors, who were mostly white British; clonal diversity was possibly underestimated.

Germline values: CDR1 MNHEY, CDR2 SVGEGT. V was shortened by 3 bases and J by 4 bases, with 12 bases between the two germline ends. This CDR3 contains 14 residues. Produced via immunoSEQ multiplex PCR; TCRdb's table is partial and in-frame only. The repertoire holds 80,000 to 95,000 clones, with about 90% as singletons. With regard to this clone: Its antigen is currently unknown.

The sample in question was peripheral blood, obtained on day 0 of AZD1222 vaccination. This chain uses TRBV6-2 or TRBV6-3 with TRBJ1-2, with D perhaps matching TRBD1 (6 bases). This clonotype was obtained from an adult in good health. The CDR3 reads CASSYGGQGYGYTF. In nucleotides, the CDR3 is TGTGCCAGCAGTTATGGGGGCCAGGGCTATGGCTACACCTTC.